These 27 T cell receptor beta chains share one sample of origin, sequenced in a study of cytomegalovirus exposure and HLA in healthy donors. Vbeta (60) and Jbeta (13) primers were used in the PCR. The repertoire was sequenced with immunoSEQ multiplex PCR; TCRdb's copy has only in-frame clones and lacks some. The data contain about 190,000 clones, around 77% of them singletons. Sequencing used PBMCs. All receptors come from a woman aged 18 to 35 in good health and CMV-seronegative.

The V call is TRBV19, the J call TRBJ2-2; TRBD1 aligns across 7 bases. V was clipped by 10 bases and J by 1 base; unmatched bases: 3. In germline, CDR1 is LNHDA, CDR2 SQIVND (reference sequence). The CDR3 is 13 amino acids. CDR3 in amino acids: CATWTGNTGELFF. CDR3 nucleotides: TGTGCCACTTGGACAGGGAACACCGGGGAGCTGTTTTTT.

This rearrangement joins TRBV28 to TRBJ2-1, with TRBD2 as a possible D gene (6 bases). CDR1 is MDHEN and CDR2 is SYDVKM in the germline V gene. The ends were cut back, 5 bases at V and 2 bases at J, with 16 bases in the middle. The CDR3 spans 16 residues. The CDR3 bases are TGTGCCAGCAGTGGGGGGACTGCTAGGGCCTACAATGAGCAGTTCTTC. It encodes CASSGGTARAYNEQFF.

The chain carries TRBV2 and TRBJ1-1, with D maybe TRBD1 (5 bases). CDR1 SNHLY and CDR2 FYNNEI come from the germline V gene. V shed 7 bases and J shed 1 base, with 10 bases lying between them. CDR3 length: 13 amino acids. CDR3 bases: TGTGCCAGCAAGACAGCCACGAACACTGAAGCTTTCTTT. Translated: CASKTATNTEAFF. Variable domain in full (rest from reference TRBV2 and TRBJ1-1): EPEVTQTPSHQVTQMGQEVILRCVPISNHLYFYWYRQILGQKVEFLVSFYNNEISEKSEIFDDQFSVERPDGSNFTLKIRSTKLEDSAMYFCASKTATNTEAFFGQGTRLTVV.

The chain has TRBV6-5 and TRBJ1-5, with a possible D match to TRBD1 (5 bases). V gave up 4 bases and J gave up 7 bases, with 14 bases separating them. Germline loops: CDR1 MNHEY, CDR2 SVGAGI. The CDR3 is 14 amino acids. Here the CDR3 reads CASSSTGARQPQHF. In DNA form, the CDR3 reads TGTGCCAGCAGTTCTACAGGAGCACGGCAGCCCCAGCATTTT.

A note on this clone: Within the sample, other DNA sequences also encode this same CDR3. The V and J genes are TRBV6-5 and TRBJ2-3; D is perhaps TRBD2 (6 bases). This CDR3 has 15 amino acids. V lost 0 bases and J lost 3, with 10 bases in between. The germline CDR1 and CDR2 sequences are MNHEY and SVGAGI. DNA of the CDR3: TGTGCCAGCAGTTACTCGACGCGGGGAACAGATACGCAGTATTTT. Translated: CASSYSTRGTDTQYF.

This rearrangement joins TRBV7-6 to TRBJ2-7, with TRBD2 identical over 13 bases. Germline CDR1 SGHVS, CDR2 FNYEAQ. The CDR3 is 16 amino acids. With V trimmed by 5 bases and J by 4 bases, 8 bases remained unmatched. CDR3 sequence reads: CASSIGLAGDGYEQYF. In nucleotides, the CDR3 is TGTGCCAGCAGCATAGGACTAGCGGGAGACGGGTACGAGCAGTACTTC.

The J gene is TRBJ1-2, the V gene TRBV6-5; D remains unclear. The germline V gene has CDR1 MNHEY and CDR2 SVGAGI. This CDR3 region has 15 residues. The germline V and J ends were trimmed by 5 bases and 3 bases, with 16 bases remaining between them. CDR3 DNA sequence: TGTGCCAGCAGTACCCCGGAACAGAAAGACTATGGCTACACCTTC. It yields the protein CASSTPEQKDYGYTF.

V is TRBV5-1 and J is TRBJ2-7, with TRBD2 matching over 14 bases. V gave up 4 bases and J gave up 4 bases; unmatched junction bases: 7. CDR3 length: 16 amino acids. Germline-derived CDR1 and CDR2 are SGHRS and YFSETQ. CDR3 in amino acids: CASSPGTSGRTYEQYF. CDR3 bases: TGCGCCAGCAGCCCGGGGACTAGCGGGAGAACTTACGAGCAGTACTTC.

V is TRBV7-9 and J is TRBJ1-1; 9 nucleotides agree with TRBD1. CDR1 and CDR2 from the germline V gene are SEHNR and FQNEAQ (reference sequence). V lost 1 base to trimming and J lost 5 bases; unmatched junction nucleotides: 2. This CDR3 is built from 14 residues. The CDR3 sequence is CASSLDGTGTEAFF. The DNA of the CDR3 is TGTGCCAGCAGCTTAGATGGGACAGGGACTGAAGCTTTCTTT.

The rearrangement uses TRBV27 and TRBJ2-7; tentative D call: TRBD2 (6 bases). The CDR3 is 16 amino acids. Trimming removed 5 bases at V and 3 bases at J, with 20 bases between. Germline-derived CDR1 and CDR2 are MNHEY and SMNVEV (reference sequence). CDR3 in DNA: TGTGCCAGCAGTCCCGTGGGGAGGACCCTATACTACGAGCAGTACTTC. It yields the protein CASSPVGRTLYYEQYF.

The chain couples TRBV15 to TRBJ1-1; 7 nucleotides align to TRBD1. The CDR3 is 15 residues long. Trimming cost V 5 bases and J 4 bases; bases outside gene matches: 10. CDR1 and CDR2 from the germline V gene are LNHNV and YYDKDF (reference sequence). The chain's CDR3 is CATSSTGVLFTEAFF. As DNA, the CDR3 is TGTGCCACCAGCTCAACAGGGGTGTTATTCACTGAAGCTTTCTTT.

V and J are TRBV5-4 and TRBJ1-4; 7 nucleotides match TRBD1. V was pared by 8 bases and J by 6 bases, with 7 bases of the junction left unmatched. This CDR3 has 13 amino acids. CDR1 and CDR2 (germline): SGHNT, YYREEE (reference sequence). The CDR3 loop is CASSNRGDEKLFF. Here the CDR3 DNA reads TGTGCCAGTTCTAACAGGGGCGATGAAAAACTGTTTTTT.

This clone was picked up one time. The chain couples TRBV4-2 to TRBJ2-1, with 7 bases that match TRBD2. Germline V gene lookup returns CDR1 LGHNA and CDR2 YNFKEQ. The CDR3 has 17 amino acids. The J segment lost 7 bases and the V segment lost 0 bases, leaving 12 bases of the junction unmatched. CDR3 sequence reads: CASSQDITGLVKNEQFF. In DNA, the CDR3 is TGTGCCAGCAGCCAAGATATCACCGGACTAGTCAAAAATGAGCAGTTCTTC.

This clone was seen only once. The chain recombines TRBV5-1 with TRBJ1-1; 9 bases line up with TRBD1. The CDR3 runs to 15 residues. V trimming: 1 base; J trimming: 1 base; junction bases outside the gene matches: 2. CDR1 and CDR2 (germline): SGHRS, YFSETQ. CDR3 residues: CASSLTGQGNTEAFF. For the CDR3, the DNA is TGCGCCAGCAGCTTGACGGGACAGGGGAACACTGAAGCTTTCTTT. Using reference TRBV5-1 and TRBJ1-1 for the parts outside the CDR3, the full variable domain is KAGVTQTPRYLIKTRGQQVTLSCSPISGHRSVSWYQQTPGQGLQFLFEYFSETQRNKGNFPGRFSGRQFSNSRSEMNVSTLELGDSALYLCASSLTGQGNTEAFFGQGTRLTVV.

This rearrangement joins TRBV1 to TRBJ2-7; the table assigns TRBD2, which was not confirmed against the DNA. TRBV1 is a pseudogene. This CDR3 spans 17 amino acids. The chain's CDR3 is CTSSHRIPSGVAYEQYF. The CDR3 nucleotides are TGCACCAGCAGCCACCGAATCCCTAGCGGGGTCGCCTACGAGCAGTACTTC.

V usage is TRBV10-3 and J usage is TRBJ2-7; D might be TRBD1 (5 bases). V lost 3 bases to trimming and J lost 2 bases, with 5 bases between them. CDR1 and CDR2 from the germline V gene are ENHRY and SYGVKD. The CDR3 covers 12 residues. In nucleotides, the CDR3 is TGTGCCATCAGTGACAGGGCCTACGAGCAGTACTTC. It is translated as CAISDRAYEQYF.

This sequence joins TRBV7-2 and TRBJ1-1, with D unresolved. Trimming removed 3 bases from V and 0 bases from J, with 5 bases in between. CDR3 size: 13 residues. Germline values: CDR1 SGHTA, CDR2 FQGNSA. CDR3 nucleotides: TGTGCCAGCAGCTTCAATTTGAACACTGAAGCTTTCTTT. This translates into CASSFNLNTEAFF.

V usage is TRBV28 and J usage is TRBJ1-2, with 8 bases lining up with TRBD1. CDR1 is MDHEN, CDR2 SYDVKM, per germline. This CDR3 is built from 14 residues. V lost 8 bases, J lost 4 bases, and 9 bases stayed unmatched. CDR3 protein: CASRTTGEPYGYTF. CDR3 DNA: TGTGCCAGCCGAACGACAGGGGAACCCTATGGCTACACCTTC.

The J gene is TRBJ2-7, the V gene TRBV4-3, with D unclear. The germline V and J ends were trimmed by 0 bases and 4 bases, with 10 bases remaining between them. The length of the CDR3 is 14 residues. Germline V CDR1 and CDR2: LGHNA, YSLEER. Here the CDR3 reads CASSQDATAYEQYF. The CDR3, as DNA: TGCGCCAGCAGCCAAGATGCCACAGCTTACGAGCAGTACTTC.

As regards this clone: The junction departs from the called germline gene at one end, perhaps through a read error. The chain joins TRBV25-1 to TRBJ2-7; D is undetermined. Germline assignment: CDR1 MGHDK and CDR2 SYGVNS. The CDR3 extends over 15 amino acids. The CDR3 coding sequence is TGTGCCAGCAGTGGAAATCAGGTTCCCCTTCGAGCAGTACACTTC. This encodes CASSGNQVPLRAVHF.

The sample holds a few counts of this clone. This sequence joins TRBV27 and TRBJ2-7, with TRBD2 identical over 9 bases. Germline-derived CDR1 and CDR2 are MNHEY and SMNVEV (reference sequence). The V and J ends lost 4 bases and 5 bases, in that order; junction bases with no gene match: 12. The CDR3 is 16 residues long. DNA for the CDR3: TGTGCCAGCAGTTCGCCCAGTAGCGGGAGTTCCCACGAGCAGTACTTC. Its protein product is CASSSPSSGSSHEQYF.

The J gene is TRBJ2-7, the V gene TRBV5-4, with 7 bases identical to TRBD1. Germline trimming cut 2 bases from V and 12 bases from J; bases unmatched to any gene: 14. Germline V gene sequence: CDR1 SGHNT, CDR2 YYREEE (reference sequence). This CDR3 region has 14 residues. CDR3 coding DNA: TGTGCCAGCAGCTTCGAACCACAGAAGGACAGGTTGTACTTC. Amino acids: CASSFEPQKDRLYF.

The chain links TRBV7-8 to TRBJ2-5; D might be TRBD2 (5 bases). This CDR3 region has 14 residues. CDR1 is SGHVS, CDR2 FQNEAQ, per germline. With 5 bases removed from V and 2 bases from J, the gap between germline ends came to 12 bases. CDR3 amino acids: CASSQGLRQETQYF. The CDR3 DNA sequence: TGTGCCAGCAGCCAAGGACTGAGACAAGAGACCCAGTACTTC.

This chain connects TRBV7-8 to TRBJ2-4; unclear D gene. CDR1 and CDR2 (germline): SGHVS, FQNEAQ. The CDR3 loop spans 17 amino acids. Trimming took 5 bases from V and 1 from J, leaving 18 bases between them. CDR3 sequence: CASSPRVVAPAKNIQYF. CDR3 nucleotide sequence: TGTGCCAGCAGCCCCCGAGTAGTCGCACCTGCCAAAAACATTCAGTACTTC.

This chain joins TRBV2 and TRBJ1-1, with a tentative D call TRBD1 (5 bases). Per germline, CDR1 SNHLY and CDR2 FYNNEI. This CDR3 contains 14 residues. Trimming cost V 6 bases and J 0 bases, with 11 bases left between them. CDR3 protein: CASRADTLNTEAFF. CDR3 nucleotides: TGTGCCAGCAGGGCGGACACACTGAACACTGAAGCTTTCTTT.

In this sample, this clone turned up once. This chain connects TRBV28 to TRBJ2-4, with TRBD2 identical over 7 bases. Germline V gene data show CDR1 as MDHEN and CDR2 as SYDVKM. V was pared by 3 bases and J by 5 bases, with 7 bases of the junction left unmatched. The CDR3 length is 15 residues. The DNA for the CDR3 is TGTGCCAGCAGTTTCGGCGGGAGAAAGGAAAACATTCAGTACTTC. As protein: CASSFGGRKENIQYF.

This rearrangement joins TRBV2 to TRBJ1-4; D possibly corresponds to TRBD1 (5 bases). V was pared by 6 bases and J by 8 bases, with 13 bases between. CDR3 length: 13 residues. Germline assignment: CDR1 SNHLY and CDR2 FYNNEI. This CDR3 is CASSRDREEKLFF. CDR3 in DNA: TGTGCCAGCAGCAGGGATCGGGAGGAAAAACTGTTTTTT.